This entry concerns a single T cell receptor (beta chain). This clonotype was seen more than once but under ten times. Its antigen is unknown. No base quality values were provided; no much bigger clone lies one nucleotide off. The sample is drawn from a study of CD8 T cells in ankylosing spondylitis (dated 2017 in TCRdb). General notes on the study: To find TCR variants linked to disease, the study profiled T cell receptor beta repertoires in ankylosing spondylitis patients and healthy donors. The full study cohort was made up of 25 ankylosing spondylitis patients and some 100 healthy donors. Peripheral blood samples were taken, and synovial fluid was additionally collected from ankylosing spondylitis patients.

TCRdb lists the instrument as Illumina HiSeq 2500. TCR beta libraries were prepared by quantitative 5'-RACE with molecular barcodes. On the study's bioinformatics: A new computational method, built on a probabilistic model of VDJ rearrangement, was used to identify disease-linked TCR variants. TCRdb reprocessed the public reads (quality trimming at Q25 with fastp, clone calling with MiXCR) and kept in-frame beta chains. Here each entry gathers all rows of one CDR3 protein and keeps the most common genes and DNA. The V and J calls follow TCRdb's processing rather than the paper's. This sample gives 29,000 or so distinct CDR3 sequences in total; 5.3% of them show up just once. The top ten clones comprise around 1.8% of the sample. Beyond this particular receptor, the publication reports: The disease-linked clones had a CD8+ phenotype and were found at relatively low frequencies in peripheral blood. A TCR beta motif made up of 7 to 9 highly homologous amino acid variants appeared to be characteristic of blood from ankylosing spondylitis patients. Some motif variants were previously reported in synovial fluid and blood of reactive arthritis patients, suggesting common disease-initiation mechanisms. The disease-linked clones were reported to be significantly enriched in matched synovial fluid samples from ankylosing spondylitis patients.

CDR1 and CDR2 (SGDLS, YYNGEE) derive from the germline V gene. The CDR3 numbers 16 residues from cysteine through phenylalanine. The retained sequence is limited to the CDR3, 48 bases, with the frame set at the first base. Trimming at the junction amounts to 0 bases on V and 0 bases on J, and the germline ends lie 9 bases apart. The clonotype originates from a female donor with ankylosing spondylitis or in good health (not recorded which). The specimen was blood, either unsorted or a sorted T cell fraction (not recorded which). The V and J genes are TRBV9 and TRBJ2-2; the best D guess is TRBD2, with 5 bases matching. The nucleotide sequence reads TGTGCCAGCAGCGTAGGTGGACTCTCGAACACCGGGGAGCTGTTTTTT. It translates to CASSVGGLSNTGELFF.